The 13 T cell receptor beta chains presented below share a single source sample, sequenced in a study of OX40 agonist ivuxolimab in advanced cancers. The library was generated by the immunoSEQ multiplex PCR assay. In TCRdb, the immuneACCESS table is reduced to in-frame sequences with V and J assigned. These tables do not hold every clone; where another copy was compared, an unresolved V gene accounts for under half, and the others remain unexplained. The sample profile shows 75,000 to 80,000 clones; approximately 81% of them were found once. Approximately 4.5% of the sample rests with the top ten. Material: CD4+ or CD8+ T cells sorted from blood, obtained in a trial of the OX40 agonist ivuxolimab. The receptors originated from an adult with an advanced solid tumor such as melanoma, head and neck, liver or kidney cancer.

The rearrangement joins TRBV28 to TRBJ2-7, with D possibly matching TRBD1 (6 bases). CDR3 size: 14 residues. Germline CDR1 is MDHEN and CDR2 is SYDVKM. Trimming left V 7 bases short and J 4 bases short, with 17 bases between. CDR3 residues: CASTIQGVEYEQYF. CDR3 in DNA: TGTGCCAGCACCATACAGGGTGTAGAATACGAGCAGTACTTC.

The chain links TRBV6-6 to TRBJ2-3, with D possibly being TRBD2 (5 bases). CDR3 size: 16 residues. V dropped 0 bases and J dropped 0 bases, with 10 bases sitting between them. Germline V gives CDR1 MNHNY, CDR2 SVGAGI (reference sequence). CDR3 sequence (DNA): TGTGCCAGCAGTTACTCGAGCGGAGATAGCACAGATACGCAGTATTTT. Protein: CASSYSSGDSTDTQYF.

The chain is built from TRBV9 and TRBJ1-2; D is ambiguous. Germline CDR1 SGDLS, CDR2 YYNGEE. Trimming removed 3 bases from V and 5 bases from J, with 17 bases in between. The length of the CDR3 is 15 residues. CDR3 residues: CASSASLTRRYGYTF. The DNA of the CDR3 is TGTGCCAGCAGCGCCAGTTTAACTCGTAGGTATGGCTACACCTTC.

The chain links TRBV11-3 to TRBJ2-1, with 7 bases fitting TRBD1. The CDR3 covers 19 residues. Germline V gene sequence: CDR1 SGHNT, CDR2 YENEEA. The trim removed 1 base at V and 1 base at J, leaving 13 bases unmatched. In DNA form, the CDR3 reads TGTGCCAGCAGCTTAGCAGGGGGAAAGGGAGTGACTTCCTACAATGAGCAGTTCTTC. It translates to CASSLAGGKGVTSYNEQFF. The full variable domain, in which reference TRBV11-3 and TRBJ2-1 provide the parts outside the CDR3, is EAGVVQSPRYKIIEKKQPVAFWCNPISGHNTLYWYLQNLGQGPELLIRYENEEAVDDSQLPKDRFSAERLKGVDSTLKIQPAELGDSAVYLCASSLAGGKGVTSYNEQFFGPGTRLTVL.

The chain employs TRBV6-1 and TRBJ2-3, with 12 bases fitting TRBD2. Germline V gene lookup returns CDR1 MNHNS and CDR2 SASEGT. V shed 4 bases and J 7 bases; nucleotides not matched to a gene: 6. This CDR3 has 15 residues. The CDR3 protein is CASSAGTSGSNTQYF. CDR3 in DNA: TGTGCCAGCAGTGCCGGGACTAGCGGGTCAAATACGCAGTATTTT.

This chain uses TRBV7-9 with TRBJ1-1; 8 bases map to TRBD1. Germline values: CDR1 SEHNR, CDR2 FQNEAQ (reference sequence). The CDR3 consists of 13 residues. V lost 5 bases to trimming and J lost 7 bases; unmatched junction nucleotides: 6. The CDR3, as DNA: TGTGCCAGCAGCAACAGAGGACAGGGTGAAGCTTTCTTT. It encodes CASSNRGQGEAFF.

This clone was observed once. The chain carries TRBV11-2 and TRBJ2-7; 7 bases align to TRBD1. Germline lookup yields CDR1 SGHAT and CDR2 FQNNGV. The CDR3 consists of 13 residues. Trimming cost V 7 bases and J 6 bases; bases outside gene matches: 9. CDR3 region: CASNPQGTGEQYF. The CDR3 region has the DNA TGTGCCAGCAACCCACAGGGGACGGGCGAGCAGTACTTC.

This clone was picked up a small number of times. The chain recombines TRBV5-6 with TRBJ2-7, with D possibly being TRBD2 (6 bases). Per the germline V gene, CDR1 is SGHDT and CDR2 is YYEEEE. The CDR3 spans 15 residues. Trimming stripped 4 bases from V and 7 bases from J, with 21 bases between. The CDR3: CASSPIGGMGREQYF. CDR3 nucleotides: TGTGCCAGCAGCCCCATTGGAGGGATGGGCCGGGAGCAGTACTTC.

This clone was observed a few times. The V gene is TRBV7-7, the J gene TRBJ2-2; D uncertain. The CDR3 is made up of 16 amino acids. CDR1 is SSHAT and CDR2 is FNYEAQ in the germline V gene (reference sequence). V lost 2 bases and J 2 bases, leaving 12 bases between the germline ends. The CDR3 bases are TGTGCCAGCAGCTTAAGGACGGCCGGAAACACCGGGGAGCTGTTTTTT. Protein sequence: CASSLRTAGNTGELFF.

The CDR3 DNA is TGTGCCAGCAGTTTGGAGGGCGGTCAGCCCCAGCATTTT. As protein: CASSLEGGQPQHF. V is TRBV6-5 and J is TRBJ1-5, with D uncertain. The V gene's germline CDR1 is MNHEY and CDR2 SVGAGI. V dropped 4 bases and J dropped 6 bases, with 10 bases sitting between them. This CDR3 is built from 13 residues.

This clone was observed a single time. The CDR3 loop reads CASSFWTGGSDEQFF. CDR3 DNA: TGCGCCAGCAGCTTTTGGACAGGGGGAAGCGATGAGCAGTTCTTC. The rearrangement joins TRBV5-1 to TRBJ2-1; 10 nucleotides line up with TRBD1. The germline gives CDR1 SGHRS, CDR2 YFSETQ. Trimming at V came to 2 bases and at J to 8 bases, leaving 7 bases not matched to a gene. This CDR3 contains 15 residues.

DNA of the CDR3: TGTGCCAGCAGTTTTAGGATCTACAATGAGCAGTTCTTC. Its translation is CASSFRIYNEQFF. The V gene is TRBV27, the J gene TRBJ2-1, with D unresolved. V lost 3 bases to trimming and J lost 3 bases, with 6 bases between them. CDR1 is MNHEY, CDR2 SMNVEV, per germline (reference sequence). The CDR3 totals 13 residues.

As for this clone: Other DNA sequences in this sample translate to the same CDR3. The CDR3 nucleotides are TGTGCCAGTACGCTGAGTGCGGGTTTGATCCAGTACAATGAGCAGTTCTTC. Amino acid sequence: CASTLSAGLIQYNEQFF. The chain combines TRBV19 with TRBJ2-1; possible D gene TRBD2, 5 bases. V lost 7 bases and J 4 bases, leaving 23 bases between the germline ends. Looked up from germline, CDR1 is LNHDA and CDR2 is SQIVND (reference sequence). The CDR3 consists of 17 residues.